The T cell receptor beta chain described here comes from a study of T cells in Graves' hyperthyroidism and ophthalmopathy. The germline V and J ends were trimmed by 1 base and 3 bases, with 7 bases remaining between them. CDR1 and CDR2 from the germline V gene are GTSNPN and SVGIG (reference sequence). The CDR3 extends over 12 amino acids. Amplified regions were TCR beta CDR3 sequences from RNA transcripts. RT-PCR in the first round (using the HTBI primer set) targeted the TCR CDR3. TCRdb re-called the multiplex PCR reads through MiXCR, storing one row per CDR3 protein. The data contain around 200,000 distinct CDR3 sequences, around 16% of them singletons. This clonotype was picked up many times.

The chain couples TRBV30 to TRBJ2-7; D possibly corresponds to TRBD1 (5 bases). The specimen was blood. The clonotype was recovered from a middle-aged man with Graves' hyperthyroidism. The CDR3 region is CAWSADNYEQYF. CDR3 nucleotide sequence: TGTGCCTGGAGTGCGGACAACTACGAGCAGTACTTC.